These T cell receptor beta chains were read from a single sample in a study of graft-versus-host responses after intestinal transplantation. The table came from immunoSEQ multiplex PCR; TCRdb's copy has only in-frame clones and leaves some out. The table lists under 90,000 clones, roughly 90% of them singletons. The sample in question was PBMCs, obtained 98 days after intestinal transplantation. The receptor source for this set is a human patient who received an intestinal transplant, so some T cells may come from the graft donor. Each CDR3 is given with its conserved first and last residue. A D gene is named only where the DNA matches it firmly. The listing skips clone size in some rows; elsewhere it reads once, few, many or a size class.

v_call: TRBV6-5; j_call: TRBJ2-5; clone_size: NA; d_call: NA; cdr3_aa: CASSGDYQETQYF; cdr3_nt: TGTGCCAGCAGCGGGGACTACCAAGAGACCCAGTACTTC
v_call: TRBV5-1; j_call: TRBJ2-3; clone_size: NA; d_call: TRBD1; cdr3_aa: CASSLTGTGGGTDTQYF; cdr3_nt: TGCGCCAGCAGCTTGACCGGGACAGGGGGCGGCACAGATACGCAGTATTTT
v_call: TRBV12-5; j_call: TRBJ1-2; clone_size: NA; d_call: NA; cdr3_aa: CASGLLIRGGLSGYTF; cdr3_nt: TGTGCTAGTGGTTTGTTGATAAGGGGCGGCCTTTCAGGCTACACCTTC
v_call: TRBV5-6; j_call: TRBJ2-1; clone_size: NA; d_call: NA; cdr3_aa: CASSLQVGASYNEQFF; cdr3_nt: TGTGCCAGCAGCTTGCAAGTGGGCGCGTCCTACAATGAGCAGTTCTTC
v_call: TRBV11-3; j_call: TRBJ2-1; clone_size: NA; d_call: TRBD2; cdr3_aa: CASSTRTSGRDNEQFF; cdr3_nt: TGTGCCAGCAGCACCCGGACTAGCGGGCGAGACAATGAGCAGTTCTTC
v_call: TRBV28; j_call: TRBJ2-5; clone_size: NA; d_call: TRBD1; cdr3_aa: CASSFLGGRGETQYF; cdr3_nt: TGTGCCAGCAGTTTCCTGGGCGGCAGGGGGGAGACCCAGTACTTC
v_call: TRBV19; j_call: TRBJ2-1; clone_size: NA; d_call: TRBD2; cdr3_aa: CASSSGLAGNNEQFF; cdr3_nt: TGTGCCAGTAGTTCGGGACTAGCGGGGAACAATGAGCAGTTCTTC
v_call: TRBV6-5; j_call: TRBJ1-2; clone_size: NA; d_call: NA; cdr3_aa: CASGSHNYGYTF; cdr3_nt: TGCGCGTCCGGGTCACACAACTATGGCTACACCTTC
v_call: TRBV4-1; j_call: TRBJ1-1; clone_size: NA; d_call: TRBD1; cdr3_aa: CASSLRNLDRGYTEAFF; cdr3_nt: TGCGCCAGCAGCCTCCGGAACCTGGACAGGGGATACACTGAAGCTTTCTTT
v_call: TRBV27; j_call: TRBJ2-3; clone_size: NA; d_call: NA; cdr3_aa: CASSPSLEHTQYF; cdr3_nt: TGCGCCAGCAGTCCAAGCCTTGAACATACGCAGTATTTT
v_call: TRBV4-1; j_call: TRBJ2-7; clone_size: NA; d_call: TRBD2; cdr3_aa: CASSPVGGPYEQYF; cdr3_nt: TGCGCCAGCAGCCCGGTGGGAGGGCCGTACGAGCAGTACTTC
v_call: TRBV11-2; j_call: TRBJ2-5; clone_size: once; d_call: TRBD1; cdr3_aa: CASSSFRDRVQETQYF; cdr3_nt: TGTGCCAGCAGCTCCTTCAGGGACAGGGTCCAAGAGACCCAGTACTTC
v_call: TRBV6-5; j_call: TRBJ1-1; clone_size: few; d_call: NA; cdr3_aa: CASSYSIQGNTEAFF; cdr3_nt: TGTGCCAGCAGTTACTCGATCCAGGGTAACACTGAAGCTTTCTTT
v_call: TRBV6-5; j_call: TRBJ2-1; clone_size: NA; d_call: NA; cdr3_aa: CASSYSGGSYNEQFF; cdr3_nt: TGTGCCAGCAGTTACTCAGGGGGCTCCTACAATGAGCAGTTCTTC
v_call: TRBV5-1; j_call: TRBJ1-1; clone_size: NA; d_call: TRBD1; cdr3_aa: CASSVDRVPTEAFF; cdr3_nt: TGCGCCAGCAGCGTCGACAGGGTCCCCACTGAAGCTTTCTTT
v_call: TRBV30; j_call: TRBJ2-2; clone_size: once; d_call: TRBD1; cdr3_aa: CAWGKQGAGTGELFF; cdr3_nt: TGTGCCTGGGGAAAACAGGGGGCGGGCACCGGGGAGCTGTTTTTT
v_call: TRBV7-9; j_call: TRBJ2-5; clone_size: NA; d_call: TRBD2; cdr3_aa: CASSLASGGQETQYF; cdr3_nt: TGTGCCAGCAGCTTAGCTAGCGGGGGTCAAGAGACCCAGTACTTC
v_call: TRBV28; j_call: TRBJ1-5; clone_size: NA; d_call: NA; cdr3_aa: CASSWGGHNQPQHF; cdr3_nt: TGTGCCAGCAGTTGGGGAGGGCACAATCAGCCCCAGCATTTT
v_call: TRBV11-2; j_call: TRBJ2-5; clone_size: NA; d_call: NA; cdr3_aa: CASSFSRTKETQYF; cdr3_nt: TGTGCCAGCAGCTTCAGCAGAACAAAAGAGACCCAGTACTTC
v_call: TRBV19; j_call: TRBJ1-5; clone_size: NA; d_call: NA; cdr3_aa: CASRMGAWDQPQHF; cdr3_nt: TGTGCCAGTAGGATGGGGGCCTGGGATCAGCCCCAGCATTTT
v_call: TRBV7-2; j_call: TRBJ1-5; clone_size: NA; d_call: NA; cdr3_aa: CASSSRLADNQPQHF; cdr3_nt: TGTGCCAGCAGCTCAAGATTGGCAGATAATCAGCCCCAGCATTTT
v_call: TRBV7-9; j_call: TRBJ1-5; clone_size: NA; d_call: NA; cdr3_aa: CASSRTTGMDSNQPQHF; cdr3_nt: TGTGCCAGCAGCCGCACGACAGGAATGGATAGCAATCAGCCCCAGCATTTT
v_call: TRBV10-2; j_call: TRBJ1-5; clone_size: NA; d_call: NA; cdr3_aa: CASSESGVNQPQHF; cdr3_nt: TGCGCCAGCAGTGAGTCAGGGGTTAATCAGCCCCAGCATTTT
v_call: TRBV6-6; j_call: TRBJ1-6; clone_size: few; d_call: NA; cdr3_aa: CASTDAYNSPLHF; cdr3_nt: TGTGCCAGCACCGATGCCTATAATTCACCCCTCCACTTT
v_call: TRBV2; j_call: TRBJ2-7; clone_size: NA; d_call: NA; cdr3_aa: CARGHRIYEQYF; cdr3_nt: TGTGCCAGAGGGCACAGAATCTACGAGCAGTACTTC
v_call: TRBV6-5; j_call: TRBJ2-3; clone_size: NA; d_call: NA; cdr3_aa: CASSDTDTQYF; cdr3_nt: TGTGCCAGTTCGGACACAGATACGCAGTATTTT
v_call: TRBV27; j_call: TRBJ1-4; clone_size: NA; d_call: TRBD1; cdr3_aa: CASSLDRGEKLFF; cdr3_nt: TGTGCCAGCAGTTTAGACAGGGGGGAAAAACTGTTTTTT
v_call: TRBV12-5; j_call: TRBJ2-5; clone_size: few; d_call: TRBD2; cdr3_aa: CASGLPPSGERGGHPPETQYF; cdr3_nt: TGTGCTAGTGGTTTGCCCCCTTCCGGGGAGCGGGGGGGCCACCCCCCCGAGACCCAGTACTTC
v_call: TRBV11-2; j_call: TRBJ2-2; clone_size: NA; d_call: TRBD2; cdr3_aa: CASSLMAGGLTGELFF; cdr3_nt: TGTGCCAGCAGCCTCATGGCGGGAGGCCTCACCGGGGAGCTGTTTTTT
v_call: TRBV6-1; j_call: TRBJ2-5; clone_size: NA; d_call: NA; cdr3_aa: CASSPIDRYQETQYF; cdr3_nt: TGTGCCAGCAGCCCCATCGACAGGTACCAAGAGACCCAGTACTTC
v_call: TRBV28; j_call: TRBJ2-7; clone_size: NA; d_call: NA; cdr3_aa: CASSLSRGEQYF; cdr3_nt: TGTGCCAGCAGCCTCTCCAGGGGCGAGCAGTACTTC
v_call: TRBV29-1; j_call: TRBJ1-4; clone_size: NA; d_call: NA; cdr3_aa: CSVGLTGEKLFF; cdr3_nt: TGCAGCGTTGGTCTGACAGGCGAAAAACTGTTTTTT
v_call: TRBV5-4; j_call: TRBJ2-7; clone_size: NA; d_call: TRBD2; cdr3_aa: CASSLAAGVNEQYF; cdr3_nt: TGTGCCAGCAGCTTGGCAGCGGGAGTGAACGAGCAGTACTTC
v_call: TRBV6-5; j_call: TRBJ1-2; clone_size: NA; d_call: NA; cdr3_aa: CASKTPNYGYTF; cdr3_nt: TGTGCCAGCAAGACACCTAACTATGGCTACACCTTC
v_call: TRBV6-5; j_call: TRBJ1-2; clone_size: NA; d_call: TRBD1; cdr3_aa: CASSYSQGANYGYTF; cdr3_nt: TGTGCCAGCAGTTACTCACAGGGGGCAAACTATGGCTACACCTTC
v_call: TRBV7-7; j_call: TRBJ2-5; clone_size: once; d_call: NA; cdr3_aa: CASSLSDPGGRETQYF; cdr3_nt: TGTGCTAGCAGCTTATCGGACCCAGGGGGGAGGGAGACCCAGTACTTC
v_call: TRBV5-1; j_call: TRBJ2-7; clone_size: NA; d_call: NA; cdr3_aa: CASSLRTAYEQYF; cdr3_nt: TGCGCCAGCAGCCTCCGGACAGCCTACGAGCAGTACTTC
v_call: TRBV5-1; j_call: TRBJ2-1; clone_size: NA; d_call: TRBD1; cdr3_aa: CASSGTALYNEQFF; cdr3_nt: TGCGCCAGCAGCGGGACAGCCCTATACAATGAGCAGTTCTTC